This is a list of T cell receptor beta chains from one sample in a study of regulatory T cells in long-lasting Graves disease. TCRdb reanalysed the multiplex PCR reads using MiXCR and keeps one entry per CDR3 protein. This sample has about 320,000 distinct CDR3 sequences; 15% to 20% occur once, and the top ten carry roughly 40%. The sample in question was peripheral blood mononuclear cells (PBMCs), obtained at new diagnosis, from a patient treated with antithyroid drugs. The receptors were sampled from a female donor with Graves disease. The CDR3 runs from the conserved cysteine through the conserved F or W. The order of the fields is D gene, J gene, V gene, clone size, CDR3 protein, CDR3 DNA. A D gene is named only where the DNA matches it firmly. A clone size is listed for some rows: how often the clone was seen (once, few, many), or a class if it is expanded.

>NA|TRBJ1-5|TRBV6-1|few
CASSDDPSNQPQHF
TGTGCCAGCAGTGACGACCCTAGCAATCAGCCCCAGCATTTT
>NA|TRBJ2-1|TRBV10-3|many
CAISGTMDKSPGGFF
TGTGCCATCAGTGGAACTATGGACAAGTCGCCGGGTGGGTTCTTC
>NA|TRBJ2-3|TRBV2|many
CASNDGSTDTQYF
TGTGCCAGCAATGACGGGAGCACAGATACGCAGTATTTT
>NA|TRBJ2-2|TRBV28|many
CASSLSITGELFF
TGTGCCAGCAGCTTGTCCATCACCGGGGAGCTGTTTTTT
>NA|TRBJ2-1|TRBV27|many
CASSKNRVSYNEQFF
TGTGCCAGCAGTAAAAACAGGGTCTCCTACAATGAGCAGTTCTTC
>NA|TRBJ1-4|TRBV19|many
CASTSAGRVNEKLFF
TGTGCCAGTACCTCCGCGGGCAGGGTTAATGAAAAACTGTTTTTT
>TRBD2|TRBJ2-1|TRBV20-1|NA
CSAELAGSYNEQFF
TGCAGTGCGGAACTAGCGGGCTCCTACAATGAGCAGTTCTTC
>NA|TRBJ2-7|TRBV14|many
CASSQAGVEQYF
TGTGCCAGCAGTCAAGCAGGGGTGGAGCAGTACTTC
>NA|TRBJ2-7|TRBV28|many
CASKFVHEQYF
TGTGCCAGCAAGTTTGTCCACGAGCAGTACTTC
>TRBD1|TRBJ1-5|TRBV7-9|many
CASSSRDRQRRNQPQHF
TGTGCCAGCAGCTCCCGGGACAGACAGAGAAGGAATCAGCCCCAGCATTTT